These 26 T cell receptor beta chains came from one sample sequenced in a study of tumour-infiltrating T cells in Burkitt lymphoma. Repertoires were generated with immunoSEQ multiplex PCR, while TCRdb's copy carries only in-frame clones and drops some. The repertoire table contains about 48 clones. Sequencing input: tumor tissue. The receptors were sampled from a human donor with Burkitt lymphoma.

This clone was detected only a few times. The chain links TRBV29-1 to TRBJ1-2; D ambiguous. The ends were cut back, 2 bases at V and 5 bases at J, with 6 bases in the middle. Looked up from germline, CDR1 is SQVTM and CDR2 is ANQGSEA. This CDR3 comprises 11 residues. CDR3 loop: CSVEPGYGYTF. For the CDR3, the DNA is TGCAGCGTTGAACCGGGGTATGGCTACACCTTC. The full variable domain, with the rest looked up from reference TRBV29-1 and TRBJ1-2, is SAVISQKPSRDICQRGTSLTIQCQVDSQVTMMFWYRQQPGQSLTLIATANQGSEATYESGFVIDKFPISRPNLTFSTLTVSNMSPEDSSIYLCSVEPGYGYTFGSGTRLTVV.

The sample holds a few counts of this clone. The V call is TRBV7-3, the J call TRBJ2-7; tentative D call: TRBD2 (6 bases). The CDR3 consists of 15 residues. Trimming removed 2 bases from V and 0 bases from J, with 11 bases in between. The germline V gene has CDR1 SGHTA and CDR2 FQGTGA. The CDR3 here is CASSLERGTSYEQYF. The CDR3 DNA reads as TGTGCCAGCAGCTTAGAACGGGGGACCTCCTACGAGCAGTACTTC.

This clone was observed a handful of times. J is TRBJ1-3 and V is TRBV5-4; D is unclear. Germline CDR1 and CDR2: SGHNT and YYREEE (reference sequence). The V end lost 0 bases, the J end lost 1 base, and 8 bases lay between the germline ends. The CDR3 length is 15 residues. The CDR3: CASSLAASSGNTIYF. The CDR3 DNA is TGTGCCAGCAGCTTGGCCGCGTCTTCTGGAAACACCATATATTTT. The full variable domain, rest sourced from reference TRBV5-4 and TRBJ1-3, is ETGVTQSPTHLIKTRGQQVTLRCSSQSGHNTVSWYQQALGQGPQFIFQYYREEENGRGNFPPRFSGLQFPNYSSELNVNALELDDSALYLCASSLAASSGNTIYFGEGSWLTVV.

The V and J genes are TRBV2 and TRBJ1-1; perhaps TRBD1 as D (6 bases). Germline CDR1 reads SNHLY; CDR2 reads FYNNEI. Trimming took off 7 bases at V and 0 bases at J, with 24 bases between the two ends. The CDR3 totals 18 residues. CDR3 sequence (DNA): TGTGCCAGCACCCCCCGAGGGGGGGCTCGGTTAATGAACACTGAAGCTTTCTTT. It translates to CASTPRGGARLMNTEAFF.

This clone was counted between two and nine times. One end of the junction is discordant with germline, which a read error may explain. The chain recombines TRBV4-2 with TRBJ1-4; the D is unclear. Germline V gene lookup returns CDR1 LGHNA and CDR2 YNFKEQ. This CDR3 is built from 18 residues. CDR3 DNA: TGTGCCAGCAGCTTGGCGCCACTTTCGGGAGATACTACTGAAAAACTGTTTTTT. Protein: CASSLAPLSGDTTEKLFF.

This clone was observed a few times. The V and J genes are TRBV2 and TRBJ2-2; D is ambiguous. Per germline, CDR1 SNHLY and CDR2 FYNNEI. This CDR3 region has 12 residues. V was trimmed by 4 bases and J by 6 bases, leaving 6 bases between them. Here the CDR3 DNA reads TGTGCCAGCAGTGGGTTGGCCGGGGAGCTGTTTTTT. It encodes CASSGLAGELFF.

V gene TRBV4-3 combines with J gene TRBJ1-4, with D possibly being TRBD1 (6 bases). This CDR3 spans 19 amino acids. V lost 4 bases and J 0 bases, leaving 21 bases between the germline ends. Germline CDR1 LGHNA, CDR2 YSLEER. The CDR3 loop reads CASSPARGSRGTTNEKLFF. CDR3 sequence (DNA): TGCGCCAGCAGCCCAGCCAGGGGTTCTCGAGGAACAACTAATGAAAAACTGTTTTTT.

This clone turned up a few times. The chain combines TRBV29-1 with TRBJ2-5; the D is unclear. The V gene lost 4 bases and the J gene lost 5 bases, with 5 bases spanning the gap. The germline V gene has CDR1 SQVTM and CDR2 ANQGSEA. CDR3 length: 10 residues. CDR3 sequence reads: CSVALETQYF. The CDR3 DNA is TGCAGCGTTGCCTTGGAGACCCAGTACTTC.

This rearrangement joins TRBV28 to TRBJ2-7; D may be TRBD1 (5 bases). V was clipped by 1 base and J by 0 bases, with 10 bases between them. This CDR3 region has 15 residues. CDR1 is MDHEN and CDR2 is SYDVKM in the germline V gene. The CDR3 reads CASSLLDMTSYEQYF. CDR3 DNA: TGTGCCAGCAGTTTATTGGACATGACCTCCTACGAGCAGTACTTC. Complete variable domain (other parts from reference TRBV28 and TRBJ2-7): DVKVTQSSRYLVKRTGEKVFLECVQDMDHENMFWYRQDPGLGLRLIYFSYDVKMKEKGDIPEGYSVSREKKERFSLILESASTNQTSMYLCASSLLDMTSYEQYFGPGTRLTVT.

CDR3 region: CASSVRDRGTGELFF. The DNA for the CDR3 is TGCGCCAGCAGCGTACGGGACAGAGGCACCGGGGAGCTGTTTTTT. The chain links TRBV4-1 to TRBJ2-2; 7 bases align to TRBD1. This CDR3 region has 15 residues. Germline CDR1 and CDR2: MGHRA and YSYEKL. The V and J ends lost 5 bases and 4 bases, in that order; junction bases with no gene match: 7.

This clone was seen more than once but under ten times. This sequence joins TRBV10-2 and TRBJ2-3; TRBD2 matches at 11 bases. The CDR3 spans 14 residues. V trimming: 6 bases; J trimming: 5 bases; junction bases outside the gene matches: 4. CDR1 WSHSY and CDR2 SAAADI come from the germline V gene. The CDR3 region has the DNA TGCGCCAGCAGCTCCGGGACTAGCGGAGATACGCAGTATTTT. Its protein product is CASSSGTSGDTQYF.

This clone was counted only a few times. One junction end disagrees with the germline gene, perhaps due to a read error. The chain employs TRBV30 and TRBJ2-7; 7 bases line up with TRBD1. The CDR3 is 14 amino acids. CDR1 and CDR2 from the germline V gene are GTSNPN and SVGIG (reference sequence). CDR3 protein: CAWSVQTGTHEQYF. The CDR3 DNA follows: TGTGCTTGGAGTGTACAGACAGGGACCCACGAGCAGTACTTC.

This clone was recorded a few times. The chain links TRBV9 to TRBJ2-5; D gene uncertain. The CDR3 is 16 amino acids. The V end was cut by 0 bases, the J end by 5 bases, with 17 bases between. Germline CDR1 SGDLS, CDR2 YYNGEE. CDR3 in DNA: TGTGCCAGCAGCGTAGCCTCCAAACTGGATGGGGAGACCCAGTACTTC. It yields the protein CASSVASKLDGETQYF.

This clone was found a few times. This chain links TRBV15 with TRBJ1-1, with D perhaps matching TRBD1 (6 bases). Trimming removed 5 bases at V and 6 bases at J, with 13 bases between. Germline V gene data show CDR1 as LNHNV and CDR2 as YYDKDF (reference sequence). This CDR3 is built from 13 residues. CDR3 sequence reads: CATSGAGVSEAFF. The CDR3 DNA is TGTGCCACCAGCGGAGCAGGGGTGTCTGAAGCTTTCTTT.

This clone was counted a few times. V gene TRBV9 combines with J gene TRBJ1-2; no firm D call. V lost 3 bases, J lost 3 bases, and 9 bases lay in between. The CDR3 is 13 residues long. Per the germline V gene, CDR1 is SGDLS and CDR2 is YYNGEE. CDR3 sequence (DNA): TGTGCCAGCAGCGAGCGCCAGGACTATGGCTACACCTTC. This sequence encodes CASSERQDYGYTF.

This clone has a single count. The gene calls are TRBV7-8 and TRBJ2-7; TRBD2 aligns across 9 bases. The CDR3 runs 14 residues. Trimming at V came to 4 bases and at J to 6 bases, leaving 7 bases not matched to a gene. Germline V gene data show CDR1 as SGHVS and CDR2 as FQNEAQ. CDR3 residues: CASSSAGGPGEQYF. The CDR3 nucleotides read TGTGCCAGCAGCTCGGCGGGAGGGCCGGGCGAGCAGTACTTC.

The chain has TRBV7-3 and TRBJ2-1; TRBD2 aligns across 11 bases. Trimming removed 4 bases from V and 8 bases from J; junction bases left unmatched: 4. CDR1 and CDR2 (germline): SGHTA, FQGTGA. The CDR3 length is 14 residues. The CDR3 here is CASSSQTSGDEQFF. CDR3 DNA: TGTGCCAGCAGCTCTCAGACTAGCGGGGATGAGCAGTTCTTC.

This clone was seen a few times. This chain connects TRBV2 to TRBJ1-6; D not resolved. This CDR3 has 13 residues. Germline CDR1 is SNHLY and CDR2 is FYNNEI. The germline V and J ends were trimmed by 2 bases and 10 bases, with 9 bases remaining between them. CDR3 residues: CASSERQTSPLHF. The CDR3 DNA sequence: TGTGCCAGCAGTGAAAGGCAGACCTCACCCCTCCACTTT.

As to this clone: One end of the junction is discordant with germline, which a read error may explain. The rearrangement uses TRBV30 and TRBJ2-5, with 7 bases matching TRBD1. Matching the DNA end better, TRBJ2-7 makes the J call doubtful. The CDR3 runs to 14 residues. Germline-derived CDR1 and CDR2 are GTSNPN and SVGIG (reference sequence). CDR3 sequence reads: CAWSVQTGTHEQYF. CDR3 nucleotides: TGTGCTTGGAGTGTACAGACAGGGACCCACGAGCAGTACTTC.

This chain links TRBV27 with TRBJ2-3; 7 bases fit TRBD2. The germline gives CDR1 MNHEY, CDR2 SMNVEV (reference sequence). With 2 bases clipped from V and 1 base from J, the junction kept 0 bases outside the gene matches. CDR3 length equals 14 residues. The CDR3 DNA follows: TGTGCCAGCAGTTTACTAGCGGGCACAGATACGCAGTATTTT. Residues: CASSLLAGTDTQYF.

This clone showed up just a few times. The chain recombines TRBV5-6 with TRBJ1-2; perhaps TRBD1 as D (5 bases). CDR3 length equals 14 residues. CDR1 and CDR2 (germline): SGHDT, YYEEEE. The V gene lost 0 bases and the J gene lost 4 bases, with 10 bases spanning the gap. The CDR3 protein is CASSLEGRRYGYTF. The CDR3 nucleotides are TGTGCCAGCAGCTTGGAGGGGCGTCGCTATGGCTACACCTTC.

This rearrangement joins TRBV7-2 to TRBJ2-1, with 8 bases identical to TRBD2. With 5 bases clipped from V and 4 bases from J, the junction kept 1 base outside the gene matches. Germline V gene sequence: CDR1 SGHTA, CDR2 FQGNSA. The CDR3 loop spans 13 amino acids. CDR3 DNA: TGTGCCAGCAGCCGGGGGGGTTACAATGAGCAGTTCTTC. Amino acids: CASSRGGYNEQFF.

The CDR3 spells CASSYLQLYYGYTF. The CDR3 coding sequence is TGTGCCAGCAGTTACCTACAGCTCTACTATGGCTACACCTTC. The rearrangement links TRBV28 to TRBJ1-2, with D uncertain. The V end was cut by 4 bases, the J end by 3 bases, with 12 bases between. The CDR3 runs to 14 residues. In germline, CDR1 is MDHEN, CDR2 SYDVKM.

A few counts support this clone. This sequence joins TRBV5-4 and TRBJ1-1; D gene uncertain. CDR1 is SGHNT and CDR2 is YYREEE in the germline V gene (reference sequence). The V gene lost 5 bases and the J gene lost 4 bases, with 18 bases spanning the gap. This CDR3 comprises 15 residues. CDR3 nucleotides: TGTGCCAGCAGTATTTTCACGGGTGGGGTCACTGAAGCTTTCTTT. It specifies CASSIFTGGVTEAFF.

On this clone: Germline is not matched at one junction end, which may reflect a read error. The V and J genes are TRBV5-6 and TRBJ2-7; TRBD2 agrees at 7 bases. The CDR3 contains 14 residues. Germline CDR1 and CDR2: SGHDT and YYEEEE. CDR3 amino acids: CTSSFTTGGYEQYF. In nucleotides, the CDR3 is TGTACCAGCAGCTTCACCACGGGAGGCTACGAGCAGTACTTC.

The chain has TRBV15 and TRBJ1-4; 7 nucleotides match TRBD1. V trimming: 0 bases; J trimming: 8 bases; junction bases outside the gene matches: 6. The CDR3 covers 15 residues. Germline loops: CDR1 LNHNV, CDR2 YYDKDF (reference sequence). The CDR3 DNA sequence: TGTGCCACCAGCAGAGATCGGGGAGGGGGCGAAAAACTGTTTTTT. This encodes CATSRDRGGGEKLFF.